The 28 T cell receptor beta chains presented below share a single source sample, sequenced in a study of shared clonotypes between healthy human individuals (dated by TCRdb to about 2020). Receptors were amplified or captured by the immunoSEQ multiplex PCR assay. In its TCRdb copy, this immuneACCESS table keeps in-frame sequences only and misses some clones. Where compared with another copy, unresolved V genes explain less than half of these, and the others have no known cause. The sample includes about 380,000 clones, with around 96% observed a single time. Jointly, the top ten make up 0.25% to 0.35% of the sample. The sample comprised memory CD8+ T cells sorted from blood. The meaning of the sample's cell subset or site label: CD45RO+ cells pooled with CCR7-negative TemRA cells. These receptors all stem from a man aged 25 to 40 in good health.

On this clone itself: Within the sample, other DNA sequences also encode this same CDR3. The chain joins TRBV5-1 to TRBJ1-2; tentatively, D is TRBD1 (6 bases). This CDR3 is built from 17 residues. Between the trimmed V and J ends, which lost 2 bases and 0 bases, there was a span of 17 bases. The V gene's germline CDR1 is SGHRS and CDR2 YFSETQ. The CDR3 nucleotides read TGCGCCAGCAGCTTATCAACAGGGACTAATACTAACTATGGCTACACCTTC. Amino acid sequence: CASSLSTGTNTNYGYTF.

V and J are TRBV29-1 and TRBJ2-7; no reliable D call. Germline lookup yields CDR1 SQVTM and CDR2 ANQGSEA. CDR3 length: 9 amino acids. Trimming took off 8 bases at V and 5 bases at J, with 7 bases between the two ends. The CDR3 bases are TGCAGCTATCTGCACGAGCAGTACTTC. It codes for CSYLHEQYF.

The V gene is TRBV7-6, the J gene TRBJ2-3; 7 nucleotides line up with TRBD2. The CDR3 totals 15 residues. J gave up 6 bases and V 5 bases, and 11 bases lay outside the gene matches. In germline, CDR1 is SGHVS, CDR2 FNYEAQ. CDR3 in amino acids: CASSPLGGSVDTQYF. The CDR3 coding sequence is TGTGCCAGCAGCCCCCTCGGCGGGAGTGTCGATACGCAGTATTTT.

With regard to this clone: This same CDR3 is encoded by further DNA sequences in the sample. J is TRBJ1-2 and V is TRBV28; a possible D gene is TRBD1 (5 bases). Germline V gene lookup returns CDR1 MDHEN and CDR2 SYDVKM. The CDR3 extends over 13 amino acids. Between the trimmed V and J ends, which lost 3 bases and 5 bases, there was a span of 10 bases. The CDR3 nucleotides read TGTGCCAGCAGTTTTTTCCAGGGATATGGCTACACCTTC. Translating gives CASSFFQGYGYTF.

V gene TRBV5-6 combines with J gene TRBJ2-3; D possibly corresponds to TRBD2 (5 bases). V lost 4 bases and J lost 1, with 13 bases in between. Germline CDR1 SGHDT, CDR2 YYEEEE. The CDR3 is 15 amino acids. CDR3 DNA: TGTGCCAGCAGCCCGGGAATGAAACGCACAGATACGCAGTATTTT. This gives the protein CASSPGMKRTDTQYF.

The DNA of the CDR3 is TGTGCCAGCAGCCCTATTGGACAGTCATGGCGCTACACCTTC. This translates into CASSPIGQSWRYTF. The chain couples TRBV7-2 to TRBJ1-2; perhaps TRBD1 as D (6 bases). V lost 5 bases to trimming and J lost 9 bases, with 19 bases between them. CDR1 and CDR2 (germline): SGHTA, FQGNSA. The CDR3 is made up of 14 amino acids.

The gene calls are TRBV2 and TRBJ2-7, with 7 bases lining up with TRBD2. The V and J ends lost 7 bases and 0 bases, in that order; junction bases with no gene match: 12. From germline, CDR1 is SNHLY and CDR2 FYNNEI. The CDR3 extends over 16 amino acids. The CDR3 reads CASIPSGLPYSYEQYF. CDR3 DNA: TGTGCCAGCATCCCTAGCGGATTGCCATACTCCTACGAGCAGTACTTC.

The chain uses TRBV7-2 and TRBJ2-1; D is unresolved. Germline assignment: CDR1 SGHTA and CDR2 FQGNSA. V was clipped by 4 bases and J by 7 bases, with 11 bases between them. This CDR3 has 13 amino acids. The CDR3 protein is CASSYLSANEQFF. CDR3 nucleotide sequence: TGTGCCAGCAGCTATTTAAGTGCAAATGAGCAGTTCTTC.

The chain recombines TRBV2 with TRBJ2-3; unclear D gene. Germline V gene data show CDR1 as SNHLY and CDR2 as FYNNEI. The CDR3 is 14 amino acids. The ends were cut back, 6 bases at V and 0 bases at J, with 10 bases in the middle. The CDR3 loop is CASRLEPSTDTQYF. DNA for the CDR3: TGTGCCAGCAGGCTAGAACCTAGCACAGATACGCAGTATTTT.

Comments on this clone: Other nucleotide sequences in the sample specify the same CDR3. The rearrangement uses TRBV29-1 and TRBJ2-3; TRBD2 matches 7 bases. V was pared by 5 bases and J by 4 bases, with 3 bases of the junction left unmatched. The CDR3 is 12 residues long. Germline CDR1 is SQVTM and CDR2 is ANQGSEA. The CDR3 DNA reads as TGCAGCGTTCGGCTAGCGGCAGATACGCAGTATTTT. Its protein product is CSVRLAADTQYF.

The chain is built from TRBV27 and TRBJ2-2; 10 bases agree with TRBD2. The CDR3 length is 16 residues. The germline V gene encodes CDR1 MNHEY and CDR2 SMNVEV (reference sequence). The V segment lost 5 bases and the J segment 4 bases; nucleotides outside the gene matches: 7. The CDR3 sequence: CASSPVAGGFTGELFF. In nucleotides, the CDR3 is TGTGCCAGCAGTCCGGTAGCGGGGGGTTTCACCGGGGAGCTGTTTTTT.

The rearrangement uses TRBV7-2 and TRBJ2-4; maybe TRBD1 (5 bases). The V and J ends lost 1 base and 8 bases respectively, with 9 bases between them. Germline V gene data show CDR1 as SGHTA and CDR2 as FQGNSA. The CDR3 consists of 13 residues. CDR3 nucleotide sequence: TGTGCCAGCAGCTTAGGGAAGACAGACATTCAGTACTTC. Translating it yields CASSLGKTDIQYF.

V gene TRBV6-1 combines with J gene TRBJ1-5, with 7 bases matching TRBD1. The CDR3 loop spans 14 amino acids. V shed 8 bases, J shed 4 bases, and the junction held 8 bases outside the gene matches. CDR1 and CDR2 (germline): MNHNS, SASEGT. The CDR3 DNA follows: TGTGCCAGCGCGGCCGGACAGGAAAATCAGCCCCAGCATTTT. Its translation is CASAAGQENQPQHF.

V usage is TRBV11-2 and J usage is TRBJ2-7; 9 positions agree with TRBD1. Germline CDR1 reads SGHAT; CDR2 reads FQNNGV. The length of the CDR3 is 14 residues. V shed 1 base, J shed 2 bases, and the junction held 0 bases outside the gene matches. The CDR3 loop reads CASSLGTGAYEQYF. The DNA for the CDR3 is TGTGCCAGCAGCTTAGGGACAGGGGCCTACGAGCAGTACTTC.

The chain uses TRBV7-2 and TRBJ1-2, with no clear D. The CDR3 totals 12 residues. Trimming took off 3 bases at V and 7 bases at J, with 9 bases between the two ends. From germline, CDR1 is SGHTA and CDR2 FQGNSA. The CDR3 reads CASSFGVTGYTF. The CDR3, as DNA: TGTGCCAGCAGCTTCGGGGTAACTGGCTACACCTTC.

This chain connects TRBV5-5 to TRBJ1-3, with unresolved D. Germline CDR1 is SGHKS and CDR2 is YYEKEE (reference sequence). The CDR3 extends over 15 amino acids. Deletions cut 1 base from V and 0 bases from J, with 8 bases between. CDR3 bases: TGTGCCAGCAGCTTGCGGACGGTCTCTGGAAACACCATATATTTT. It specifies CASSLRTVSGNTIYF.

This clone was recorded once. This sequence joins TRBV5-1 and TRBJ1-1; D is perhaps TRBD1 (5 bases). Trimming stripped 0 bases from V and 8 bases from J, with 14 bases between. Germline V gene lookup returns CDR1 SGHRS and CDR2 YFSETQ. This CDR3 is built from 14 residues. DNA for the CDR3: TGCGCCAGCAGCTTGGCGGCAGGGTCTAGGGAAGCTTTCTTT. It yields the protein CASSLAAGSREAFF.

The V call is TRBV27, the J call TRBJ1-2; unclear D gene. The CDR3 has 13 residues. Germline-derived CDR1 and CDR2 are MNHEY and SMNVEV (reference sequence). V was trimmed by 5 bases and J by 0 bases, leaving 7 bases between them. CDR3 DNA sequence: TGTGCCAGCAGTCCAGGCTCTAACTATGGCTACACCTTC. The encoded protein is CASSPGSNYGYTF.

This chain connects TRBV6-5 to TRBJ2-6; D may be TRBD2 (6 bases). This CDR3 is built from 16 residues. Germline loops: CDR1 MNHEY, CDR2 SVGAGI. The V end was cut by 0 bases, the J end by 2 bases, with 8 bases between. The CDR3 spells CASSYSPGAGANVLTF. The DNA of the CDR3 is TGTGCCAGCAGTTACTCCCCGGGGGCTGGGGCCAACGTCCTGACTTTC.

V usage is TRBV2 and J usage is TRBJ2-4, with D unclear. The CDR3 sequence is 11 residues long. Germline loops: CDR1 SNHLY, CDR2 FYNNEI. Deletions cut 7 bases from V and 1 base from J, with 2 bases between. The CDR3 spells CASMAKNIQYF. The CDR3 DNA is TGTGCCAGCATGGCCAAAAACATTCAGTACTTC.

This sequence joins TRBV2 and TRBJ2-2, with TRBD1 as a possible D gene (5 bases). Trimming took 4 bases from V and 5 from J, leaving 17 bases between them. The CDR3 spans 16 residues. Per the germline V gene, CDR1 is SNHLY and CDR2 is FYNNEI. CDR3 loop: CASSARQGKGTGELFF. CDR3 nucleotide sequence: TGTGCCAGCAGTGCGAGGCAGGGAAAGGGGACCGGGGAGCTGTTTTTT.

The chain joins TRBV19 to TRBJ1-1; 7 bases fit TRBD1. The CDR3 has 14 residues. Germline values: CDR1 LNHDA, CDR2 SQIVND (reference sequence). The V segment lost 4 bases and the J segment 6 bases; nucleotides outside the gene matches: 8. The CDR3 spells CASSTRQGFAEAFF. The CDR3 coding sequence is TGTGCCAGTAGTACCCGACAGGGTTTCGCTGAAGCTTTCTTT.

This chain connects TRBV27 to TRBJ2-2, with TRBD1 matching over 10 bases. The length of the CDR3 is 16 residues. Germline CDR1 and CDR2: MNHEY and SMNVEV (reference sequence). The ends lost 5 bases at V and 7 bases at J; junction bases unmatched: 10. CDR3 sequence reads: CASSTRQGASGGELFF. Here the CDR3 DNA reads TGTGCCAGCAGTACCCGACAGGGGGCGAGTGGCGGGGAGCTGTTTTTT.

This sequence joins TRBV7-2 and TRBJ2-5, with D tentatively TRBD2 (6 bases). The V end lost 2 bases, the J end lost 3 bases, and 13 bases lay between the germline ends. The CDR3 length is 15 residues. The germline gives CDR1 SGHTA, CDR2 FQGNSA. This chain's CDR3 is CASSLNTGVKETQYF. CDR3 nucleotide sequence: TGTGCCAGCAGCTTAAACACGGGAGTTAAAGAGACCCAGTACTTC.

The CDR3 is CASSIPGQGVYEQYF. The CDR3 region has the DNA TGTGCCAGTAGTATCCCTGGACAGGGGGTGTACGAGCAGTACTTC. The chain recombines TRBV19 with TRBJ2-7; 10 nucleotides align to TRBD1. Germline CDR1 is LNHDA and CDR2 is SQIVND (reference sequence). The CDR3 has 15 amino acids. The V gene end was trimmed by 3 bases and the J gene end by 4 bases; junction bases not matched to a gene: 6.

The chain joins TRBV20-1 to TRBJ2-1, with unresolved D. Trimming took off 3 bases at V and 7 bases at J, with 7 bases between the two ends. CDR1 DFQATT and CDR2 SNEGSKA come from the germline V gene (reference sequence). The CDR3 length is 11 residues. CDR3 amino acids: CSARGRNEQFF. CDR3 bases: TGCAGTGCTAGGGGTAGGAATGAGCAGTTCTTC.

The CDR3 loop is CASSPQGTSGIAQFF. The CDR3 region has the DNA TGTGCCAGCAGCCCCCAAGGGACTAGCGGGATAGCGCAGTTCTTC. The rearrangement links TRBV7-8 to TRBJ2-1; 13 positions agree with TRBD2. There are 15 residues in the CDR3. V dropped 5 bases and J dropped 12; count of bases not matched to a gene: 10. Germline-derived CDR1 and CDR2 are SGHVS and FQNEAQ.

The chain recombines TRBV7-8 with TRBJ2-7; 13 positions agree with TRBD2. J gave up 0 bases and V 5 bases, and 10 bases lay outside the gene matches. From germline, CDR1 is SGHVS and CDR2 FQNEAQ. The CDR3 totals 18 residues. In nucleotides, the CDR3 is TGTGCCAGCAGCGCTGGTGGACTAGCGGGAGCCCCCTCCTACGAGCAGTACTTC. This codes for CASSAGGLAGAPSYEQYF.